One sample yielded the 28 T cell receptor beta chains listed below, sequenced in a study of blood T cells in healthy people across ages. A J-beta primer mix and a sample-barcoded 5' primer were used in a second PCR of about 7 to 11 cycles. TCRdb analysed the 5' RACE reads with MiXCR anew, one entry per CDR3 protein. The table lists some 640,000 distinct CDR3 sequences, roughly 50% of them singletons. Input material: blood. The source is a woman aged 60-70 years in good health.

The chain combines TRBV6-2 or TRBV6-3 with TRBJ2-1; 7 positions agree with TRBD2. This CDR3 spans 13 amino acids. Germline CDR1 reads MNHEY; CDR2 reads SVGEGT. The V and J ends lost 4 bases and 9 bases, in that order; junction bases with no gene match: 6. CDR3 bases: TGTGCCAGCAGTTGGGGGGGTACCGCTGAGCAGTTCTTC. It encodes CASSWGGTAEQFF.

The chain links TRBV5-4 to TRBJ2-7, with a tentative D call TRBD1 (5 bases). Trimming removed 5 bases at V and 1 base at J, with 19 bases between. Germline-derived CDR1 and CDR2 are SGHNT and YYREEE (reference sequence). The CDR3 consists of 16 residues. The CDR3: CASSLAAQGGSYEQYF. CDR3 DNA sequence: TGTGCCAGCAGTCTCGCCGCGCAGGGTGGGTCCTACGAGCAGTACTTC. The full variable domain, completed using reference TRBV5-4 and TRBJ2-7, is ETGVTQSPTHLIKTRGQQVTLRCSSQSGHNTVSWYQQALGQGPQFIFQYYREEENGRGNFPPRFSGLQFPNYSSELNVNALELDDSALYLCASSLAAQGGSYEQYFGPGTRLTVT.

This chain links TRBV6-5 with TRBJ2-4; no clear D. Per the germline V gene, CDR1 is MNHEY and CDR2 is SVGAGI. This CDR3 contains 14 residues. V was clipped by 0 bases and J by 6 bases, with 9 bases between them. In DNA form, the CDR3 reads TGTGCCAGCAGTTACTCGTCAGAGGCAAACATTCAGTACTTC. Protein sequence: CASSYSSEANIQYF.

This clonotype appeared a few times. The chain links TRBV9 to TRBJ2-7; perhaps TRBD2 as D (6 bases). V gave up 0 bases and J gave up 0 bases, with 10 bases separating them. This CDR3 region has 15 residues. CDR1 SGDLS and CDR2 YYNGEE come from the germline V gene. The CDR3 is CASSVGGDSSYEQYF. The DNA of the CDR3 is TGTGCCAGCAGCGTAGGGGGGGATAGCTCCTACGAGCAGTACTTC. Based on the CDR3 plus reference TRBV9 and TRBJ2-7, the full variable domain is DSGVTQTPKHLITATGQRVTLRCSPRSGDLSVYWYQQSLDQGLQFLIQYYNGEERAKGNILERFSAQQFPDLHSELNLSSLELGDSALYFCASSVGGDSSYEQYFGPGTRLTVT.

The chain is built from TRBV20-1 and TRBJ1-4, with a tentative D call TRBD1 (5 bases). Looked up from germline, CDR1 is DFQATT and CDR2 is SNEGSKA (reference sequence). This CDR3 is built from 14 residues. V was shortened by 0 bases and J by 7 bases, with 12 bases between the two germline ends. CDR3 DNA: TGCAGTGCTAGAGAGGAGGGACTGTCTGAAAAACTGTTTTTT. Translating gives CSAREEGLSEKLFF.

The sample holds a few counts of this clonotype. The chain couples TRBV29-1 to TRBJ1-2, with D tentatively TRBD1 (5 bases). Between the trimmed V and J ends, which lost 0 bases and 0 bases, there was a span of 8 bases. The length of the CDR3 is 14 residues. The germline gives CDR1 SQVTM, CDR2 ANQGSEA. CDR3 sequence reads: CSVEDRATNYGYTF. CDR3 sequence (DNA): TGCAGCGTTGAAGACAGGGCGACTAACTATGGCTACACCTTC.

The chain has TRBV3-1 and TRBJ2-1; D remains unclear. CDR3 length equals 12 residues. The V end was cut by 3 bases, the J end by 8 bases, with 8 bases between. CDR1 is LGHDT, CDR2 YNNKEL, per germline (reference sequence). CDR3 loop: CASSQDAYEQFF. The CDR3, as DNA: TGTGCCAGCAGCCAGGACGCTTATGAGCAGTTCTTC.

The chain combines TRBV3-1 with TRBJ2-7, with D possibly being TRBD2 (6 bases). This CDR3 comprises 15 residues. The V gene's germline CDR1 is LGHDT and CDR2 YNNKEL (reference sequence). Trimming cost V 0 bases and J 7 bases, with 16 bases left between them. The CDR3 bases are TGTGCCAGCAGCCAAGATCGAGCGGGTTCTAATGAGCAGTACTTC. This codes for CASSQDRAGSNEQYF.

With respect to this clonotype: A junction boundary mismatches the germline segment, possibly from a read error. The V and J genes are TRBV20-1 and TRBJ1-5; a possible D gene is TRBD1 (6 bases). Germline assignment: CDR1 DFQATT and CDR2 SNEGSKA (reference sequence). The CDR3 covers 12 residues. This CDR3 is CSASQGNQPQHF. The DNA of the CDR3 is TGCAGTGCTTCACAGGGCAACCAGCCCCAGCATTTT.

A note on this clonotype: Germline is not matched at one junction end, which may reflect a read error. This sequence joins TRBV27 and TRBJ1-4; tentative D call: TRBD1 (6 bases). The CDR3 length is 15 residues. Germline V CDR1 and CDR2: MNHEY, SMNVEV (reference sequence). This chain's CDR3 is CASSLAVGHGEKLFF. The CDR3 bases are TGTGCCAGCAGTTTAGCCGTGGGACATGGGGAAAAGCTGTTTTTT.

V is TRBV11-2 and J is TRBJ2-7, with 9 nucleotides matching TRBD1. V dropped 5 bases and J dropped 0; count of bases not matched to a gene: 11. CDR1 and CDR2 (germline): SGHAT, FQNNGV. The CDR3 has 17 amino acids. In DNA, the CDR3 is TGTGCCAGCAGCCGTGTCCTTACAGGGGGCGACTCCTACGAGCAGTACTTC. This translates into CASSRVLTGGDSYEQYF.

Regarding this clonotype: A clone one base away is much larger, so this may be a read error. V is TRBV11-1 and J is TRBJ2-1; 7 bases agree with TRBD1. The CDR3 has 14 residues. Germline CDR1 is SGHAT and CDR2 is FQDESV (reference sequence). The CDR3 nucleotides are TGTGTCAGCGGACGACAGGGACCTAGGAATGAGCAGTTCTTC. Translation: CVSGRQGPRNEQFF.

V usage is TRBV20-1 and J usage is TRBJ2-4; D may be TRBD2 (7 bases). The CDR3 has 13 residues. V was clipped by 6 bases and J by 0 bases, with 9 bases between them. Germline V gene sequence: CDR1 DFQATT, CDR2 SNEGSKA (reference sequence). CDR3 amino acids: CSAGGGAKNIQYF. The CDR3 DNA reads TGCAGTGCAGGGGGGGGAGCCAAAAACATTCAGTACTTC.

This clonotype was seen repeatedly, ten times or more. One end of the junction fails to match germline, which may point to a read error. The chain has TRBV5-1 and TRBJ2-7; no reliable D call. The CDR3 runs 12 residues. Germline assignment: CDR1 SGHRS and CDR2 YFSETQ. The CDR3 spells CASSWGSYEQYF. Here the CDR3 DNA reads TGTGCCAGCAGTTGGGGCTCCTACGAGCAGTACTTC.

The gene calls are TRBV20-1 and TRBJ2-1, with 8 bases lining up with TRBD2. The CDR3 runs 16 residues. Germline loops: CDR1 DFQATT, CDR2 SNEGSKA (reference sequence). J was trimmed by 5 bases and V by 5 bases; bases with no gene match: 14. The CDR3 sequence is CSADSLAAAINNEQFF. The CDR3 DNA reads as TGCAGTGCTGACTCACTAGCGGCCGCGATAAACAATGAGCAGTTCTTC.

The chain recombines TRBV5-1 with TRBJ2-4; tentatively, D is TRBD2 (6 bases). CDR1 is SGHRS, CDR2 YFSETQ, per germline. This CDR3 has 15 amino acids. The V end lost 0 bases, the J end lost 2 bases, and 9 bases lay between the germline ends. CDR3 coding DNA: TGCGCCAGCAGCTTGGGCGGACTACCCAAAAACATTCAGTACTTC. This encodes CASSLGGLPKNIQYF. The full variable domain, with the rest looked up from reference TRBV5-1 and TRBJ2-4, is KAGVTQTPRYLIKTRGQQVTLSCSPISGHRSVSWYQQTPGQGLQFLFEYFSETQRNKGNFPGRFSGRQFSNSRSEMNVSTLELGDSALYLCASSLGGLPKNIQYFGAGTRLSVL.

The count of this clonotype is one. The chain employs TRBV7-3 and TRBJ2-7, with TRBD1 as a possible D gene (6 bases). V dropped 4 bases and J dropped 6 bases, with 10 bases sitting between them. The CDR3 covers 12 residues. Germline CDR1 is SGHTA and CDR2 is FQGTGA. The CDR3 loop is CASSSVGGEQYF. Here the CDR3 DNA reads TGTGCCAGCAGCTCGGTAGGGGGCGAGCAGTACTTC.

The V gene is TRBV12-3 or TRBV12-4, the J gene TRBJ1-2; D gene unclear. Between the trimmed V and J ends, which lost 4 bases and 5 bases, there was a span of 8 bases. The CDR3 runs to 12 residues. The CDR3 reads CASSSAAYGYTF. CDR3 nucleotide sequence: TGTGCCAGCAGTTCGGCAGCTTATGGCTACACCTTC.

The rearrangement joins TRBV4-2 to TRBJ2-5, with a possible D match to TRBD1 (6 bases). This CDR3 comprises 13 residues. Trimming stripped 2 bases from V and 4 bases from J, with 8 bases between. Germline CDR1 and CDR2: LGHNA and YNFKEQ. CDR3 DNA: TGTGCCAGCAGCCAAAGGGGGTCAGAGACCCAGTACTTC. It specifies CASSQRGSETQYF.

This sequence joins TRBV7-3 and TRBJ2-1; tentative D call: TRBD2 (5 bases). Per germline, CDR1 SGHTA and CDR2 FQGTGA. Trimming removed 2 bases at V and 7 bases at J, with 18 bases between. This CDR3 is built from 16 residues. The CDR3, as DNA: TGTGCCAGCAGCTTACGGGCGGGCGGAGCCTCAAATGAGCAGTTCTTC. As protein: CASSLRAGGASNEQFF.

The sample holds many counts of this clonotype. The V call is TRBV7-2, the J call TRBJ2-7; 7 bases are a match to TRBD1. CDR3 length equals 14 residues. V gave up 0 bases and J gave up 2 bases; unmatched junction bases: 1. Germline V CDR1 and CDR2: SGHTA, FQGNSA. The CDR3 bases are TGTGCCAGCAGCTTAGCAGGGGGCACCTACGAGCAGTACTTC. Translated: CASSLAGGTYEQYF.

The rearrangement links TRBV20-1 to TRBJ2-1, with D maybe TRBD2 (6 bases). Trimming pared 8 bases from V and 8 bases from J, leaving 22 bases between. Germline V gives CDR1 DFQATT, CDR2 SNEGSKA (reference sequence). This CDR3 spans 14 amino acids. CDR3 DNA: TGCAGTTTGCTCGTCGGAGGGGATAAAGATGAGCAGTTCTTC. Residues: CSLLVGGDKDEQFF.

This clonotype has only a few counts. V usage is TRBV7-3 and J usage is TRBJ2-7, with 7 bases lining up with TRBD1. Germline V gives CDR1 SGHTA, CDR2 FQGTGA. V shed 5 bases, J shed 1 base, and the junction held 2 bases outside the gene matches. The CDR3 sequence is 13 residues long. CDR3 sequence: CASSVTGSYEQYF. CDR3 coding DNA: TGTGCCAGCAGCGTGACAGGGTCCTACGAGCAGTACTTC.

The chain is built from TRBV28 and TRBJ2-5; D gene uncertain. Germline CDR1 reads MDHEN; CDR2 reads SYDVKM. CDR3 length: 12 residues. V lost 6 bases and J 4 bases, leaving 9 bases between the germline ends. The CDR3 protein is CASRDPSETQYF. CDR3 DNA: TGTGCCAGCAGGGACCCATCAGAGACCCAGTACTTC.

The chain combines TRBV7-2 with TRBJ1-1, with a tentative D call TRBD1 (6 bases). Germline-derived CDR1 and CDR2 are SGHTA and FQGNSA. The CDR3 has 14 residues. V was shortened by 8 bases and J by 7 bases, with 20 bases between the two germline ends. CDR3 nucleotides: TGTGCCAGCGGATTATATGGGGGGACAAATGAAGCTTTCTTT. It is translated as CASGLYGGTNEAFF. The full variable domain, rest sourced from reference TRBV7-2 and TRBJ1-1, is GAGVSQSPSNKVTEKGKDVELRCDPISGHTALYWYRQSLGQGLEFLIYFQGNSAPDKSGLPSDRFSAERTGGSVSTLTIQRTQQEDSAVYLCASGLYGGTNEAFFGQGTRLTVV.

The genes are TRBV20-1 and TRBJ1-1; perhaps TRBD1 as D (5 bases). V shed 6 bases and J shed 5 bases, with 22 bases lying between them. The CDR3 runs 15 residues. Germline loops: CDR1 DFQATT, CDR2 SNEGSKA (reference sequence). CDR3 bases: TGCAGTGCCACCGGGACCGCTACAAAGGGGACTGAAGCTTTCTTT. Its translation is CSATGTATKGTEAFF.

This clonotype has a count of ten or more. This chain uses TRBV7-2 with TRBJ2-5, with D perhaps matching TRBD1 (5 bases). This CDR3 has 14 amino acids. V lost 1 base, J lost 2 bases, and 8 bases lay in between. Germline V gene sequence: CDR1 SGHTA, CDR2 FQGNSA. The chain's CDR3 is CASSLGGRQETQYF. The DNA of the CDR3 is TGTGCCAGCAGCTTAGGGGGCAGGCAAGAGACCCAGTACTTC.

The chain uses TRBV6-1 and TRBJ1-2; weak D call: TRBD1 (6 bases). The CDR3 runs 16 residues. Germline V gene sequence: CDR1 MNHNS, CDR2 SASEGT. The V and J ends lost 11 bases and 6 bases respectively, with 28 bases between them. The CDR3 is CAGGLHVGTGQHGYTF. Written as DNA, the CDR3 is TGTGCCGGGGGGCTCCATGTGGGCACGGGTCAACATGGCTACACCTTC.